Following are 26 T cell receptor beta chains from one sample sequenced in a study of shared clonotypes between healthy human individuals (dated by TCRdb to between 2020 and 2021). The method was the immunoSEQ multiplex PCR assay. The source is immuneACCESS, and TCRdb retained only in-frame sequences with V and J called. Part of the clones is not carried over; for the studies checked, unresolved V genes explain less than half of this, and the remainder is unexplained. This sample lists about 2.3 million clones; 92% were detected once. The ten largest make up around 0.4% of the sample. Sequenced sample: naive CD4+ T cells from PBMCs. The cell subset or site label, as the study defines it: CD45RA+ positively selected. The source of these receptors is a man aged 18 to 35 in good health. Some clones in this sample may be carry-over from other donors' samples.

V and J are TRBV5-1 and TRBJ2-7; 13 nucleotides agree with TRBD2. This CDR3 contains 15 residues. Looked up from germline, CDR1 is SGHRS and CDR2 is YFSETQ. Trimming cost V 5 bases and J 3 bases; bases outside gene matches: 5. Written as DNA, the CDR3 is TGCGCCAGCAGTTCGGGACTAGCGGGGATCTACGAGCAGTACTTC. Its protein is CASSSGLAGIYEQYF.

The V and J genes are TRBV5-1 and TRBJ1-2; TRBD1 aligns across 7 bases. CDR3 length: 14 amino acids. With 3 bases clipped from V and 4 bases from J, the junction kept 6 bases outside the gene matches. Germline V gene data show CDR1 as SGHRS and CDR2 as YFSETQ. CDR3: CASSSTGTVYGYTF. For the CDR3, the DNA is TGCGCCAGCAGCTCTACCGGGACAGTCTATGGCTACACCTTC.

The rearrangement joins TRBV10-3 to TRBJ2-7, with D possibly TRBD2 on 5 matching bases. This CDR3 comprises 12 residues. CDR1 ENHRY and CDR2 SYGVKD come from the germline V gene. The V end was cut by 3 bases, the J end by 6 bases, with 9 bases between. The DNA for the CDR3 is TGTGCCATCAGTGACGCGGGCTTCGAGCAGTACTTC. Translated, it gives CAISDAGFEQYF.

CDR3 nucleotide sequence: TGTGCCAGCATAGATACCATAGATTTCACCTACGAGCAGTACTTC. Its protein is CASIDTIDFTYEQYF. The chain links TRBV28 to TRBJ2-7; D is undetermined. The CDR3 consists of 15 residues. V lost 7 bases, J lost 2 bases, and 18 bases lay in between. Per germline, CDR1 MDHEN and CDR2 SYDVKM.

A remark on this clone: The sample carries other DNA sequences with the same CDR3. The CDR3 sequence: CASSARGSYNEQFF. The CDR3 DNA reads TGTGCCAGCAGTGCCAGGGGATCCTACAATGAGCAGTTCTTC. The chain is built from TRBV25-1 and TRBJ2-1, with D maybe TRBD1 (6 bases). V was clipped by 4 bases and J by 1 base, with 8 bases between them. The CDR3 consists of 14 residues. Germline V gives CDR1 MGHDK, CDR2 SYGVNS.

Concerning this clone: Within the sample, other DNA sequences also encode this same CDR3. The gene calls are TRBV18 and TRBJ2-1; D is ambiguous. Germline CDR1 is KGHSH and CDR2 is LQKENI. The V gene lost 3 bases and the J gene lost 0 bases, with 9 bases spanning the gap. This CDR3 region has 15 residues. As DNA, the CDR3 is TGTGCCAGCTCACCTACCCTCAGCTCCTACAATGAGCAGTTCTTC. It yields the protein CASSPTLSSYNEQFF.

The chain uses TRBV6-6 and TRBJ1-3; the D gene is possibly TRBD1 (6 bases). Trimming took 2 bases from V and 0 from J, leaving 11 bases between them. Germline values: CDR1 MNHNY, CDR2 SVGAGI (reference sequence). The CDR3 consists of 16 residues. CDR3 in amino acids: CASSYPGAVSGNTIYF. CDR3 bases: TGTGCCAGCAGTTACCCAGGGGCGGTCTCTGGAAACACCATATATTTT.

In its sample, this clone was seen once. V usage is TRBV6-5 and J usage is TRBJ1-1; D remains ambiguous. Germline V lookup: CDR1 MNHEY, CDR2 SVGAGI. V gave up 4 bases and J gave up 4 bases, with 16 bases separating them. The CDR3 is 15 amino acids. The CDR3 DNA follows: TGTGCCAGCAGTTCGGCCCTTGGGGTGGGCACTGAAGCTTTCTTT. Its protein product is CASSSALGVGTEAFF.

The chain carries TRBV5-1 and TRBJ2-5, with TRBD1 matching over 8 bases. The CDR3 sequence is 15 residues long. The V segment lost 6 bases and the J segment 1 base; nucleotides outside the gene matches: 8. Germline V gene lookup returns CDR1 SGHRS and CDR2 YFSETQ. DNA for the CDR3: TGCGCCAGCAAATCCGGGACAGGAATCCAAGAGACCCAGTACTTC. The encoded protein is CASKSGTGIQETQYF.

The CDR3: CASSPVGSVYTGELFF. For the CDR3, the DNA is TGTGCCAGCAGTCCGGTGGGTAGCGTCTACACCGGGGAGCTGTTTTTT. This chain links TRBV5-5 with TRBJ2-2, with D perhaps TRBD2 (5 bases). This CDR3 spans 16 amino acids. CDR1 is SGHKS, CDR2 YYEKEE, per germline (reference sequence). Trimming took 5 bases from V and 3 from J, leaving 17 bases between them.

This clone has a single count. The chain recombines TRBV18 with TRBJ1-2, with 7 bases that match TRBD1. Germline CDR1 KGHSH, CDR2 LQKENI. This CDR3 comprises 13 residues. J lost 6 bases, V lost 6 bases, and 7 bases had no gene match. CDR3: CASSPKGADGYTF. The CDR3 region has the DNA TGTGCCAGCTCTCCGAAGGGGGCCGATGGCTACACCTTC.

The rearrangement links TRBV5-1 to TRBJ2-7, with 7 nucleotides matching TRBD1. This CDR3 contains 16 residues. The V gene end was trimmed by 2 bases and the J gene end by 3 bases; junction bases not matched to a gene: 11. Germline assignment: CDR1 SGHRS and CDR2 YFSETQ. The CDR3, as DNA: TGCGCCAGCAGCTTCGGGGTGTCAGGACAGGACTACGAGCAGTACTTC. It encodes CASSFGVSGQDYEQYF.

The CDR3 region is CASSRRTDSSYEQYF. The DNA of the CDR3 is TGTGCCAGTAGTCGTAGGACAGATTCCTCCTACGAGCAGTACTTC. The J gene is TRBJ2-7, the V gene TRBV19; tentatively, D is TRBD1 (6 bases). V was clipped by 5 bases and J by 0 bases, with 14 bases between them. Germline-derived CDR1 and CDR2 are LNHDA and SQIVND (reference sequence). This CDR3 is 15 amino acids long.

CDR3: CASGLTGGSGGNTIYF. CDR3 bases: TGTGCCAGCGGATTGACAGGGGGCAGTGGTGGAAACACCATATATTTT. The chain joins TRBV5-4 to TRBJ1-3; 10 nucleotides agree with TRBD1. The germline CDR1 and CDR2 sequences are SGHNT and YYREEE (reference sequence). The V and J ends lost 7 bases and 3 bases, in that order; junction bases with no gene match: 10. This CDR3 is built from 16 residues. The full variable domain, its missing parts supplied by reference TRBV5-4 and TRBJ1-3, is ETGVTQSPTHLIKTRGQQVTLRCSSQSGHNTVSWYQQALGQGPQFIFQYYREEENGRGNFPPRFSGLQFPNYSSELNVNALELDDSALYLCASGLTGGSGGNTIYFGEGSWLTVV.

Of note for this clone: The same CDR3 also results from other DNA sequences found in this sample. This chain joins TRBV30 and TRBJ2-7; 11 bases are a match to TRBD2. V lost 0 bases, J lost 6 bases, and 4 bases stayed unmatched. The CDR3 runs 14 residues. Germline-derived CDR1 and CDR2 are GTSNPN and SVGIG (reference sequence). Here the CDR3 DNA reads TGTGCCTGGAGTGTAGTTCTAGCGGGAGGCGAGCAGTACTTC. This translates into CAWSVVLAGGEQYF.

The chain couples TRBV18 to TRBJ1-1; D may be TRBD1 (5 bases). Germline V gene data show CDR1 as KGHSH and CDR2 as LQKENI. The CDR3 runs 16 residues. V shed 2 bases and J shed 1 base, with 14 bases lying between them. The CDR3 loop reads CASSPSYPGPNTEAFF. In nucleotides, the CDR3 is TGTGCCAGCTCACCATCATACCCGGGACCGAACACTGAAGCTTTCTTT.

The chain couples TRBV19 to TRBJ2-7; D gene uncertain. This CDR3 contains 15 residues. CDR1 is LNHDA, CDR2 SQIVND, per germline (reference sequence). Trimming removed 7 bases from V and 1 base from J, with 17 bases in between. DNA of the CDR3: TGTGCCAGTACCCTAGGAACAATGGGTTCCTACGAGCAGTACTTC. As protein: CASTLGTMGSYEQYF.

The chain recombines TRBV5-1 with TRBJ1-4; D gene ambiguous. The V gene lost 2 bases and the J gene lost 8 bases, with 10 bases spanning the gap. CDR1 SGHRS and CDR2 YFSETQ come from the germline V gene. CDR3 length: 13 residues. The CDR3 DNA is TGCGCCAGCAGCTTCGACGGCTCCGAAAAACTGTTTTTT. It codes for CASSFDGSEKLFF.

The J gene is TRBJ2-1, the V gene TRBV5-4; the match to TRBD1 covers 7 bases. Germline loops: CDR1 SGHNT, CDR2 YYREEE (reference sequence). The CDR3 sequence is 15 residues long. The junction had 4 bases not matched to a gene; V was cut back by 4 bases and J by 0 bases. Written as DNA, the CDR3 is TGTGCCAGCAGCAAGGGGACAGACTCCTACAATGAGCAGTTCTTC. Amino acid sequence: CASSKGTDSYNEQFF.

The chain combines TRBV9 with TRBJ2-3; D ambiguous. V shed 4 bases and J shed 2 bases, with 17 bases lying between them. The CDR3 is made up of 16 amino acids. Looked up from germline, CDR1 is SGDLS and CDR2 is YYNGEE. CDR3 sequence: CASSPLGSFFTDTQYF. The CDR3 DNA reads TGTGCCAGCAGCCCCTTAGGGTCCTTTTTCACAGATACGCAGTATTTT.

Worth noting for this clone: Distinct nucleotide sequences in the sample also encode this CDR3. The chain couples TRBV19 to TRBJ1-1, with D perhaps TRBD1 (5 bases). Trimming removed 3 bases at V and 2 bases at J, with 7 bases between. The CDR3 is 13 amino acids. Looked up from germline, CDR1 is LNHDA and CDR2 is SQIVND (reference sequence). CDR3 residues: CASSITGNTEAFF. The CDR3 region has the DNA TGTGCCAGTAGTATCACAGGTAACACTGAAGCTTTCTTT.

CDR3 amino acids: CASSGTQETQYF. The CDR3, as DNA: TGTGCCAGCAGTGGGACCCAAGAGACCCAGTACTTC. The chain recombines TRBV6-5 with TRBJ2-5; either TRBD1 or TRBD2 may fit D (5 bases each). The V end lost 5 bases, the J end lost 1 base, and 5 bases lay between the germline ends. The germline CDR1 and CDR2 sequences are MNHEY and SVGAGI. The CDR3 runs 12 residues.

J is TRBJ2-1 and V is TRBV11-1; D unclear. Trimming shortened V by 2 bases and J by 4 bases, and 12 bases separated the two germline ends. Germline CDR1 SGHAT, CDR2 FQDESV (reference sequence). The CDR3 runs 15 residues. The CDR3 is CASSLRRPDYNEQFF. Written as DNA, the CDR3 is TGTGCCAGCAGCTTAAGGCGCCCGGATTACAATGAGCAGTTCTTC.

As concerns this clone: A much larger clone differs by one base, so this may be a read error. Different DNA sequences within this sample yield the same CDR3. The genes are TRBV28 and TRBJ2-7; TRBD2 matches at 12 bases. V gave up 2 bases and J gave up 4 bases; unmatched junction bases: 3. This CDR3 spans 15 amino acids. Germline-derived CDR1 and CDR2 are MDHEN and SYDVKM. CDR3 sequence reads: CASSLRLAGVYEQYF. The CDR3 DNA reads as TGTGCCAGCAGTTTACGACTAGCGGGAGTGTACGAGCAGTACTTC.

This rearrangement joins TRBV14 to TRBJ1-2; possibly TRBD1 for D (5 bases). The germline V gene encodes CDR1 SGHDN and CDR2 FVKESK. Between the trimmed V and J ends, which lost 4 bases and 7 bases, there was a span of 13 bases. The length of the CDR3 is 13 residues. For the CDR3, the DNA is TGTGCCAGCAGCCGGCAGGGCTTTAGTGGCTACACCTTC. Protein product: CASSRQGFSGYTF.

The chain couples TRBV5-1 to TRBJ1-2, with 7 bases fitting TRBD1. The CDR3 is 17 amino acids. Trimming cost V 0 bases and J 4 bases; bases outside gene matches: 12. Germline V gene sequence: CDR1 SGHRS, CDR2 YFSETQ. CDR3 amino acids: CASSLGDSRSLFYGYTF. In nucleotides, the CDR3 is TGCGCCAGCAGCTTGGGGGACAGTCGATCCCTCTTCTATGGCTACACCTTC.